One and the same sample provided the 30 T cell receptor beta chains below, sequenced in a study of T cells of healthy individuals. A single record per CDR3 protein comes from TCRdb applying MiXCR to the 5' RACE reads. The sample lists about 53,000 distinct CDR3 sequences, roughly 14% seen once, with about 16% in the top ten. These receptors were obtained from a human donor in good health.

This clonotype was counted many times. J is TRBJ1-1 and V is TRBV7-2; D is undetermined. CDR3 size: 13 residues. V gave up 5 bases and J gave up 8 bases, with 15 bases separating them. CDR1 is SGHTA and CDR2 is FQGNSA in the germline V gene. The CDR3 coding sequence is TGTGCCAGCAGCCCCCTAGTAATGAGCGAAGCTTTCTTT. This translates into CASSPLVMSEAFF.

J is TRBJ2-2 and V is TRBV19; 8 nucleotides line up with TRBD1. CDR3 size: 14 residues. V gave up 4 bases and J gave up 6 bases; unmatched junction bases: 4. Germline values: CDR1 LNHDA, CDR2 SQIVND (reference sequence). The CDR3 sequence: CASSKIQGAGELFF. The CDR3 region has the DNA TGTGCCAGTAGTAAGATACAGGGGGCCGGGGAGCTGTTTTTT.

The chain has TRBV9 and TRBJ2-3, with TRBD2 matching over 9 bases. The CDR3 runs 15 residues. From germline, CDR1 is SGDLS and CDR2 YYNGEE. After removal of 3 bases from V and 2 bases from J, the junction contained 4 bases not matched to a gene. The CDR3 sequence is CASSATSGSTDTQYF. The DNA of the CDR3 is TGTGCCAGCAGCGCAACTAGCGGGTCCACAGATACGCAGTATTTT.

This clonotype was picked up a small number of times. The chain uses TRBV7-2 and TRBJ2-1; TRBD1 matches at 7 bases. Germline V CDR1 and CDR2: SGHTA, FQGNSA. The junction had 8 bases not matched to a gene; V was cut back by 6 bases and J by 3 bases. The CDR3 runs 15 residues. Here the CDR3 reads CASSIPGQFYNEQFF. Here the CDR3 DNA reads TGTGCCAGCAGTATCCCGGGACAGTTCTACAATGAGCAGTTCTTC.

This clonotype was picked up many times. This chain links TRBV19 with TRBJ1-5; D remains ambiguous. V lost 10 bases and J 3 bases, leaving 13 bases between the germline ends. The CDR3 spans 13 residues. Germline loops: CDR1 LNHDA, CDR2 SQIVND (reference sequence). Here the CDR3 DNA reads TGTGCCATAGCGGGAGGATACAATCAGCCCCAGCATTTT. It is translated as CAIAGGYNQPQHF.

This chain connects TRBV2 to TRBJ1-2, with 8 positions matching TRBD1. CDR1 SNHLY and CDR2 FYNNEI come from the germline V gene. This CDR3 spans 13 amino acids. Germline trimming cut 6 bases from V and 7 bases from J; bases unmatched to any gene: 7. The DNA for the CDR3 is TGTGCCAGCAGGGGGACAGGCCAGGTTGGCTACACCTTC. Its translation is CASRGTGQVGYTF.

This clonotype was recorded at least ten times. This chain uses TRBV12-3 or TRBV12-4 with TRBJ1-6; D perhaps matches TRBD1 (5 bases). This CDR3 region has 15 residues. Trimming pared 5 bases from V and 7 bases from J, leaving 15 bases between. The CDR3 DNA sequence: TGTGCCAGCAGTATCGGACATCTTAAGAATTCACCCCTCCACTTT. Amino acids: CASSIGHLKNSPLHF.

This clonotype has just one count. One junction end disagrees with the germline gene, perhaps due to a read error. The chain combines TRBV20-1 with TRBJ1-4; 8 nucleotides align to TRBD1. The CDR3 contains 15 residues. Looked up from germline, CDR1 is DFQATT and CDR2 is SNEGSKA (reference sequence). The CDR3 here is CSAGESGGPNEKLFF. In nucleotides, the CDR3 is TGCAGTGCTGGAGAATCAGGGGGCCCAAATGAAAAACTGTTTTTT.

This rearrangement joins TRBV6-2 or TRBV6-3 to TRBJ2-3; TRBD2 agrees at 11 bases. The length of the CDR3 is 15 residues. Germline V gene sequence: CDR1 MNHEY, CDR2 SVGEGT. Losses at the gene ends were 5 bases for V and 4 bases for J; bases not matched to a gene: 5. The CDR3 DNA reads TGTGCCAGCAGTCGCACTAGCGGGGGATCAGATACGCAGTATTTT. Protein sequence: CASSRTSGGSDTQYF.

There are many counts of this clonotype. The rearrangement links TRBV6-2 or TRBV6-3 to TRBJ2-3; 10 bases are a match to TRBD1. Germline lookup yields CDR1 MNHEY and CDR2 SVGEGT. This CDR3 region has 14 residues. V lost 6 bases and J lost 6; bases outside the gene matches: 6. The CDR3 reads CASSRRTGGDTQYF. In DNA, the CDR3 is TGTGCCAGCAGCCGAAGGACAGGGGGGGATACGCAGTATTTT.

Details on this clonotype: A much larger clone lies one base from this, so it may be a read error. This chain connects TRBV5-4 to TRBJ1-1; D gene uncertain. Germline V gene lookup returns CDR1 SGHNT and CDR2 YYREEE (reference sequence). The CDR3 consists of 15 residues. The V end lost 1 base, the J end lost 4 bases, and 14 bases lay between the germline ends. Written as DNA, the CDR3 is TGTGCCAGCAGCTTGAGTTCGGGTTGGGGCACTGAAGCTTTCTTT. Amino acids: CASSLSSGWGTEAFF.

The chain carries TRBV7-2 and TRBJ2-3; D is uncertain. V lost 5 bases and J 10 bases, leaving 13 bases between the germline ends. The germline gives CDR1 SGHTA, CDR2 FQGNSA. This CDR3 spans 12 amino acids. The CDR3 coding sequence is TGTGCCAGCAGCCGTACCGGGCCTGCGCAGTATTTT. As protein: CASSRTGPAQYF.

This clonotype was picked up a small number of times. The chain carries TRBV5-1 and TRBJ2-2; D perhaps matches TRBD1 (6 bases). CDR3 length: 16 residues. With 6 bases removed from V and 1 base from J, the gap between germline ends came to 16 bases. Germline values: CDR1 SGHRS, CDR2 YFSETQ. The CDR3 sequence is CASTPGRGMNTGELFF. The DNA of the CDR3 is TGCGCCAGCACCCCGGGCAGGGGCATGAACACCGGGGAGCTGTTTTTT.

V gene TRBV27 combines with J gene TRBJ2-2, with D possibly matching TRBD1 (7 bases). Per germline, CDR1 MNHEY and CDR2 SMNVEV (reference sequence). V was clipped by 5 bases and J by 3 bases, with 19 bases between them. The CDR3 sequence is 17 residues long. As DNA, the CDR3 is TGTGCCAGCAGTCCACGGGGGACCCAGGGGGACACCGGGGAGCTGTTTTTT. Translation gives CASSPRGTQGDTGELFF.

With regard to this clonotype: Possible read error: a much larger clone is one base away. Without the conserved terminal phenylalanine or tryptophan, this CDR3 likely stems from a read error. The chain employs TRBV20-1 and TRBJ1-1, with a possible D match to TRBD1 (5 bases). V was pared by 7 bases and J by 6 bases, with 15 bases between. The CDR3 consists of 12 residues. Per germline, CDR1 DFQATT and CDR2 SNEGSKA (reference sequence). The CDR3 DNA sequence: TGCAGTGTCCGGGGGGATCTGGCTGAAGCTTTCTCT. Encoded protein: CSVRGDLAEAFS.

This clonotype has at least ten counts. The CDR3 DNA reads TGTGCCAGTAGTTTGTGGACAGGGGCCACAGATACGCAGTATTTT. Its protein is CASSLWTGATDTQYF. This chain uses TRBV19 with TRBJ2-3; 9 nucleotides line up with TRBD1. The germline gives CDR1 LNHDA, CDR2 SQIVND (reference sequence). V was pared by 5 bases and J by 2 bases, with 5 bases of the junction left unmatched. This CDR3 is 15 amino acids long.

This clonotype was observed many times. In DNA form, the CDR3 reads TGTGCCAGCAGCTTATCGGGGACAGGTGCTGTGGAAGCTTTCTTT. It specifies CASSLSGTGAVEAFF. The chain links TRBV11-2 to TRBJ1-1, with TRBD1 identical over 8 bases. The germline CDR1 and CDR2 sequences are SGHAT and FQNNGV. V was clipped by 2 bases and J by 8 bases; unmatched bases: 10. The CDR3 sequence is 15 residues long.

This clonotype showed up just a few times. The chain combines TRBV5-1 with TRBJ1-1; possibly TRBD1 for D (6 bases). The CDR3 loop spans 16 amino acids. Germline V gives CDR1 SGHRS, CDR2 YFSETQ. Between the trimmed V and J ends, which lost 0 bases and 3 bases, there was a span of 15 bases. The CDR3 DNA sequence: TGCGCCAGCAGCTTGGATACAGGGTGGTTGGACACTGAAGCTTTCTTT. It yields the protein CASSLDTGWLDTEAFF.

This clonotype was observed many times. V and J are TRBV29-1 and TRBJ1-2; 7 nucleotides align to TRBD1. The CDR3 is 13 amino acids. With 4 bases clipped from V and 4 bases from J, the junction kept 6 bases outside the gene matches. The germline CDR1 and CDR2 sequences are SQVTM and ANQGSEA. The CDR3 DNA follows: TGCAGCGTTGTCAGGGGGGAAGGCTATGGCTACACCTTC. Residues: CSVVRGEGYGYTF.

This clonotype came up many times. The V gene is TRBV20-1, the J gene TRBJ1-3; a weak D match, TRBD1 (5 bases). The V end was cut by 5 bases, the J end by 4 bases, with 9 bases between. The germline CDR1 and CDR2 sequences are DFQATT and SNEGSKA (reference sequence). The CDR3 runs 12 residues. Here the CDR3 reads CSAPGPGNTIYF. The DNA of the CDR3 is TGCAGTGCTCCAGGGCCCGGAAACACCATATATTTT.

In its sample, this clonotype was seen a few times. The rearrangement uses TRBV5-4 and TRBJ2-2; TRBD1 might be the D (6 bases). Trimming pared 3 bases from V and 2 bases from J, leaving 17 bases between. Looked up from germline, CDR1 is SGHNT and CDR2 is YYREEE (reference sequence). This CDR3 spans 17 amino acids. CDR3 amino acids: CASSWRRWTENTGELFF. The CDR3 region has the DNA TGTGCCAGCAGCTGGAGGCGTTGGACAGAAAACACCGGGGAGCTGTTTTTT.

This clonotype was recorded many times. The chain has TRBV29-1 and TRBJ1-1; tentatively, D is TRBD1 (5 bases). The CDR3 contains 11 residues. The germline V gene encodes CDR1 SQVTM and CDR2 ANQGSEA. Deletions cut 4 bases from V and 4 bases from J, with 7 bases between. CDR3 DNA sequence: TGCAGCGTTGCCCAGGGCACTGAAGCTTTCTTT. It yields the protein CSVAQGTEAFF.

This clonotype appeared a few times. In nucleotides, the CDR3 is TGCAGTGCTAGAGACTCGGCGGGGGGCTCTGGAAACACCATATATTTT. This translates into CSARDSAGGSGNTIYF. The V and J genes are TRBV20-1 and TRBJ1-3, with TRBD1 as a possible D gene (5 bases). The CDR3 totals 16 residues. V lost 0 bases, J lost 0 bases, and 12 bases lay in between. Per the germline V gene, CDR1 is DFQATT and CDR2 is SNEGSKA (reference sequence).

In its sample, this clonotype was seen many times. The chain couples TRBV6-1 to TRBJ2-4; a weak D match, TRBD2 (5 bases). This CDR3 comprises 14 residues. The germline V and J ends were trimmed by 7 bases and 3 bases, with 13 bases remaining between them. Germline values: CDR1 MNHNS, CDR2 SASEGT. In nucleotides, the CDR3 is TGTGCCAGCATCGGTCGAGAGGGCAAAAACATTCAGTACTTC. Protein: CASIGREGKNIQYF.

This clonotype was seen at least ten times. The chain employs TRBV27 and TRBJ2-7; tentatively, D is TRBD1 or TRBD2 (5 bases each). CDR1 and CDR2 from the germline V gene are MNHEY and SMNVEV (reference sequence). Trimming removed 5 bases from V and 3 bases from J, with 11 bases in between. CDR3 length equals 13 residues. Here the CDR3 DNA reads TGTGCCAGCAGTCCGGGGACGGACTACGAGCAGTACTTC. This gives the protein CASSPGTDYEQYF.

This clonotype came up a few times. The rearrangement uses TRBV3-1 and TRBJ2-6; D tentatively reads TRBD1 or TRBD2 (6 bases each). Trimming cost V 10 bases and J 2 bases, with 9 bases left between them. Germline V gives CDR1 LGHDT, CDR2 YNNKEL (reference sequence). The CDR3 has 13 residues. The CDR3 region has the DNA TGTGCCACCGGGGGCGCTGGGGCCAACGTCCTGACTTTC. Translation: CATGGAGANVLTF.

The genes are TRBV5-1 and TRBJ1-1, with 9 positions matching TRBD1. Germline loops: CDR1 SGHRS, CDR2 YFSETQ. The length of the CDR3 is 15 residues. V was pared by 4 bases and J by 10 bases, with 14 bases of the junction left unmatched. In DNA form, the CDR3 reads TGCGCCAGCAGCGATCAGCCGGGACAGGGCCTGGGAGCTTTCTTT. Its translation is CASSDQPGQGLGAFF.

At least ten counts were recorded for this clonotype. This chain joins TRBV20-1 and TRBJ1-1, with D unclear. The length of the CDR3 is 15 residues. Germline-derived CDR1 and CDR2 are DFQATT and SNEGSKA (reference sequence). The germline V and J ends were trimmed by 0 bases and 4 bases, with 15 bases remaining between them. DNA for the CDR3: TGCAGTGCTAGAGATCCCCGAAGGGATGGCACTGAAGCTTTCTTT. It yields the protein CSARDPRRDGTEAFF.

This clonotype was seen ten or more times. The genes are TRBV5-8 and TRBJ2-7; D is ambiguous. The CDR3 consists of 15 residues. Trimming took 0 bases from V and 0 from J, leaving 10 bases between them. The V gene's germline CDR1 is SGHTS and CDR2 YDEGEE. Written as DNA, the CDR3 is TGTGCCAGCAGCTTGGCCTACCGCAGCTCCTACGAGCAGTACTTC. This translates into CASSLAYRSSYEQYF.

There are many counts of this clonotype. V gene TRBV18 combines with J gene TRBJ1-2; D might be TRBD1 (5 bases). The CDR3 covers 15 residues. Germline loops: CDR1 KGHSH, CDR2 LQKENI. V lost 3 bases and J 5 bases, leaving 16 bases between the germline ends. CDR3 loop: CASSPRDRKTYGYTF. The CDR3, as DNA: TGTGCCAGCTCACCTAGGGACCGAAAAACGTATGGCTACACCTTC.